A selection of T cell receptor beta chains follows, all from one sample in a study of a mutant IDH1 vaccine in newly diagnosed glioma. Libraries were prepared by immunoSEQ multiplex PCR; TCRdb keeps only in-frame clonotypes and omits some of them. The repertoire holds tens of thousands of clones, with 60% to 85% as singletons. The sequencing used PBMCs, collected from a glioma patient treated with radiotherapy, temozolomide or both. The receptors shown here come from a man aged 50 to 60 with glioma. Each CDR3 is given with its conserved first and last residue.

V gene: TRBV19
CDR3 protein: CASKDSVNTEAFF

V gene: TRBV6-6
CDR3 protein: CASTFGGNTEAFF

V gene: TRBV7-2
CDR3 protein: CASSLDRGHTYEQYF

V gene: TRBV7-9
CDR3 protein: CASSSGQWTPLHF

V gene: TRBV6-1
CDR3 protein: CASSADRGRDTQYF

V gene: TRBV20-1
CDR3 protein: CSASYAGAHFF

V gene: TRBV14
CDR3 protein: CASSPLTVQETQYF

V gene: TRBV25-1
CDR3 protein: CASNQGSGGEKLFF

V gene: TRBV27
CDR3 protein: CASTYSDTQYF

V gene: TRBV5-4
CDR3 protein: CASSLGTVAYSGANVLTF

V gene: TRBV27
CDR3 protein: CASSLTGAVTDTQYF

V gene: TRBV7-9
CDR3 protein: CASSSRGATDTQYF

V gene: TRBV5-4
CDR3 protein: CASSSEPGTGLEAFF

V gene: TRBV5-6
CDR3 protein: CASSLTYAGTDTQYF

V gene: TRBV5-1
CDR3 protein: CASSPGTSSYEQYF

V gene: TRBV7-3
CDR3 protein: CASSPNGDTIYF

V gene: TRBV7-2
CDR3 protein: CASSLQYRAEQYF

V gene: TRBV10-3
CDR3 protein: CAISMGTLNTGELFF

V gene: TRBV29-1
CDR3 protein: CSGVGGAGEQYF

V gene: TRBV6-5
CDR3 protein: CASQWTTGGSEAFF

V gene: TRBV20-1
CDR3 protein: CSGQLGDTQYF

V gene: TRBV5-1
CDR3 protein: CASRDGILFYNSPLHF

V gene: TRBV7-2
CDR3 protein: CASSPGPANEKLFF

V gene: TRBV6-5
CDR3 protein: CASSYGPNQPQHF

V gene: TRBV5-1
CDR3 protein: CASSRAVYEQYF

V gene: TRBV27
CDR3 protein: CASSLWTTNSPLHF

V gene: TRBV7-9
CDR3 protein: CASSEPGGQGSTEAFF

V gene: TRBV7-8
CDR3 protein: CASSLNLRGNTIYF

V gene: TRBV4-2
CDR3 protein: CASSQEGNGGSYNEQFF

V gene: TRBV5-6
CDR3 protein: CASSTGTPGETQYF

V gene: TRBV18
CDR3 protein: CASSLRDSLNTEAFF

V gene: TRBV30
CDR3 protein: CAWSRYNEQFF

V gene: TRBV30
CDR3 protein: CAWSTDRGRELFF